Listed below are T cell receptor beta chains from one sample, sequenced in a study of T-cell memory formation after mild COVID-19. TCRdb re-derived calls from the 5' RACE reads in MiXCR, one entry per CDR3 protein. The sample has hundreds of thousands of distinct CDR3 sequences; less than 25% are singletons. The sequenced sample was PBMCs or a T cell subset sorted from them (not recorded which). The receptors shown here come from an adult woman who had mild COVID-19 (a few samples of this study predate the infection). Cell type and time point are not known. Both conserved end residues are part of each CDR3. The order of the fields is V gene, clone size, D gene, J gene, CDR3 DNA, CDR3 protein. A D gene is named only where the DNA matches it firmly. For some rows the clone size is stated as once, few or many, or as a class when expanded; others skip it.

TRBV18	few	-	TRBJ2-7	TGTGCCAGCTCACCACCGGGGTACCAAGTCAACGAGCAGTACTTC	CASSPPGYQVNEQYF
TRBV3-1	many	-	TRBJ2-3	TGTGCCAGCAGCCAAGTCCGGGACTTCGGTGATACGCAGTATTTT	CASSQVRDFGDTQYF
TRBV7-2	few	TRBD1	TRBJ1-1	TGTGCCAGCAGCGGGGACAGCCCAAACACTGAAGCTTTCTTT	CASSGDSPNTEAFF
TRBV19	few	-	TRBJ2-5	TGTGCCAGTAGTACCAAGGTTCAGGGGGGAAGACAGACCCAGTACTTC	CASSTKVQGGRQTQYF
TRBV29-1	once	-	TRBJ2-3	TGCAGCGCTACTAGCTACGGGGCGGATACGCAGTATTTT	CSATSYGADTQYF
TRBV20-1	few	-	TRBJ2-5	TGCAGTGCTAGAGACGTGTACCAAGAGACCCAGTACTTC	CSARDVYQETQYF
TRBV3-1	-	TRBD2	TRBJ2-3	TGTGCCAGCAGACCGACTAGCGGGGGGGCAGATACGCAGTATTTT	CASRPTSGGADTQYF
TRBV6-1	-	-	TRBJ2-5	TGTGCCAATGCAACAGGGAGGGAGACCCAGTACTTC	CANATGRETQYF
TRBV7-3	few	-	TRBJ1-1	TGTGCCAGCAGCTTAAGAGGGCCGGACATGAACACTGAAGCTTTCTTT	CASSLRGPDMNTEAFF
TRBV6-5	-	-	TRBJ2-7	TGTGCCAGCAGTTACGAATCCTGGAGGGGGCGAGGGGGTTACGAGCAGTACTTC	CASSYESWRGRGGYEQYF
TRBV12-3/TRBV12-4	-	-	TRBJ2-1	TGTGCCAGCAGTTTATTAAGCCGCAATGAGCAGTTCTTC	CASSLLSRNEQFF
TRBV5-4	-	-	TRBJ2-6	TGTGCCAGCAGCTCCGGATCCGTCCTGACTTTC	CASSSGSVLTF
TRBV4-3	-	-	TRBJ2-3	TGCGCCAGCAGCCAAGTCGCGGGCAGGGATACGCAGTATTTT	CASSQVAGRDTQYF
TRBV4-1	-	-	TRBJ2-2	TGCGCCAGCAGCCAAGACAGGACAGGGAGGGCCGGGGAGCTGTTTTTT	CASSQDRTGRAGELFF
TRBV11-2	-	TRBD1	TRBJ2-1	TGTGCCAGCAGCGGCCCGGGACAGAAAACCTACAATGAGCAGTTCTTC	CASSGPGQKTYNEQFF
TRBV6-5	-	-	TRBJ1-2	TGTGCCAGCAGTTACCACGCCGGGACCAGCTATGGCTACACCTTC	CASSYHAGTSYGYTF
TRBV9	few	-	TRBJ2-6	TGTGCCAGCAGCGTAGTAGCCTCTGGGGCCAACGTCCTGACTTTC	CASSVVASGANVLTF
TRBV20-1	-	-	TRBJ1-2	TGCAGTGCTAGGCCCCGGGGGGGTTCATATGGCTACACCTTC	CSARPRGGSYGYTF
TRBV20-1	-	TRBD1	TRBJ1-2	TGCAGTGCTAGAGATCCCTCATCCGCAGGGGGCCGGGGCTACACCTTC	CSARDPSSAGGRGYTF
TRBV7-9	-	TRBD2	TRBJ2-1	TGTGCCAGCCGGATTGAAGCGGGGAAACGCCGGGAGCAGTTCTTC	CASRIEAGKRREQFF
TRBV20-1	few	TRBD2	TRBJ2-7	TGCAGTGCTAGGACAAGGACTAGCTCCTACGAGCAGTACTTC	CSARTRTSSYEQYF
TRBV2	few	TRBD1	TRBJ1-4	TGTGCCAGCCTTCCAACCAGGGGACAGGGTGTTGAAAAACTGTTTTTT	CASLPTRGQGVEKLFF
TRBV7-3	-	TRBD1	TRBJ1-2	TGTGCCAGCAGCACCCCACAGGGGTCAATGGCCTTC	CASSTPQGSMAF
TRBV3-1	-	-	TRBJ2-2	TGTGCCAGCACCTCCCTCGGGGGCGCCGGGGAGCTGTTTTTT	CASTSLGGAGELFF
TRBV6-1	few	TRBD1	TRBJ2-1	TGTGCCAGCAGTAGACGCCGGGACAGGGGGTGGAATGAGCAGTTCTTC	CASSRRRDRGWNEQFF
TRBV14	once	TRBD2	TRBJ2-5	TGTGCCAGCAGCCAATATCCACTAGCGGGAGGAGGCGAGACCCAGTACTTC	CASSQYPLAGGGETQYF
TRBV24-1	-	-	TRBJ2-1	TGTGCCACCAGTGGGACAGCGTACAATGAGCAGTTCTTC	CATSGTAYNEQFF
TRBV7-9	few	-	TRBJ2-7	TGTGCCAGCAGCTTAGTGGCAGAGCAGTACTTC	CASSLVAEQYF
TRBV29-1	-	-	TRBJ2-5	TGCAGCGTTCGGAGGACGGGCTCCGGGGAGACCCAGTACTTC	CSVRRTGSGETQYF
TRBV29-1	few	-	TRBJ2-7	TGCAGCGTTAAACCCGGTGCAGGGGGGATCGAGCAGTACTTC	CSVKPGAGGIEQYF
TRBV12-3/TRBV12-4	many	-	TRBJ1-2	TGTGCCAGCAGCCCGACAGGCGCTAACTATGGCTACACCTTC	CASSPTGANYGYTF
TRBV7-2	-	-	TRBJ2-1	TGTGCCAGCAGCTTACTACAGGGTAGGCGGAATGAGCAGTTCTTC	CASSLLQGRRNEQFF
TRBV5-1	-	-	TRBJ2-3	TGCGCCAGCAGCTGGGCTAGCGTCGGGAGTGCAGATACGCAGTATTTT	CASSWASVGSADTQYF
TRBV7-3	-	-	TRBJ2-3	TGTGCCAGCAGCGCAAGGGGTCGCGGGAGCACAGATACGCAGTATTTT	CASSARGRGSTDTQYF
TRBV14	few	TRBD2	TRBJ2-1	TGTGCCAGCAGCCAAGATGCGAGGCCTAGCGGGAGTCGGAGTGAGCAGTTCTTC	CASSQDARPSGSRSEQFF
TRBV20-1	-	-	TRBJ2-1	TGCAGTGCTAGAGAAATGCCGCTAGCGCTCTACAATGAGCAGTTCTTC	CSAREMPLALYNEQFF
TRBV5-1	-	-	TRBJ1-1	TGCGCCAGCAGCTTGCCGGGATCCGTCACTGAAGCTTTCTTT	CASSLPGSVTEAFF
TRBV7-2	few	TRBD2	TRBJ2-5	TGTGCCAGCAGCGCCGTTTTTGAGGCGGGAGCAGGAGAGACCCAGTACTTC	CASSAVFEAGAGETQYF
TRBV24-1	-	TRBD2	TRBJ2-1	TGTGCCACCAGTGATTCGGCTAGCGGGAGAGGCTGGGGGCAGTTCTTC	CATSDSASGRGWGQFF
TRBV27	few	TRBD1	TRBJ2-7	TGTGCCAGCAGTCCCCGACAGGGTCATAGGTACGAGCAGTACTTC	CASSPRQGHRYEQYF
TRBV5-6	-	-	TRBJ2-6	TGTGCCAGCAGCTTGGCGTTACGGGGCAGGCTGAACCGAAGAACCTCTGGGGCCAACGTCCTGACTTTC	CASSLALRGRLNRRTSGANVLTF
TRBV24-1	few	-	TRBJ2-3	TGTGCCACCAGTGAAACTAGCAGTCGCACAGATACGCAGTATTTT	CATSETSSRTDTQYF
TRBV12-3/TRBV12-4	few	TRBD1	TRBJ1-1	TGTGCCAGCAGTTTGATAACAGGGGGCACTGAAGCTTTCTTT	CASSLITGGTEAFF
TRBV20-1	few	-	TRBJ1-5	TGCAGTGCTAGTTCGGGACACCGGCAGCGGCCCCAGCATTTT	CSASSGHRQRPQHF
TRBV5-6	few	-	TRBJ1-1	TGTGCCAGCAGCTTGGCCTCCACTGAAGCTTTCTTT	CASSLASTEAFF
TRBV10-3	few	-	TRBJ1-5	TGTGCCATCAGTGAGGAAGCGGTCAATCAGCCCCAGCATTTT	CAISEEAVNQPQHF
TRBV5-4	-	-	TRBJ2-3	TGTGCCAGCAACCTGGGGCAGGGGAGTCTGGATACGCAGTATTTT	CASNLGQGSLDTQYF
TRBV3-1	-	-	TRBJ2-7	TGTGCCAGCAGCCAAGGGGGTCTGGAGCAGTACTTC	CASSQGGLEQYF
TRBV12-3/TRBV12-4	-	TRBD1	TRBJ2-5	TGTGCCAGCAGTTTTTTATATTCATTTCTGGGGCCGGGACAGGGGAAAGAGACCCAGTACTTC	CASSFLYSFLGPGQGKETQYF
TRBV27	few	-	TRBJ2-7	TGTGCCAGCAGTTATCCGGGCTCCTACGAGCAGTACTTC	CASSYPGSYEQYF
TRBV7-9	-	TRBD2	TRBJ2-7	TGTGCCAGCAGCTTTAGCGGGTCGGTCGACGAGCAGTACTTC	CASSFSGSVDEQYF
TRBV12-3/TRBV12-4	many	-	TRBJ2-5	TGTGCCAGCAGTTTACTGGCAGGGAAGGGAGAGACCCAGTACTTC	CASSLLAGKGETQYF
TRBV12-5	-	-	TRBJ2-7	TGTGCTAGTGGTTTATCTAGCGACTCCTACGAGCAGTACTTC	CASGLSSDSYEQYF
TRBV2	few	TRBD1	TRBJ1-6	TGTGCCAGCAGTGACCTCCAGGGGGCCGGTAATTCACCCCTCCACTTT	CASSDLQGAGNSPLHF
TRBV7-9	many	TRBD1	TRBJ2-7	TGTGCCAGCAGCTTTACAGGCCTGACAGGGGGCCTCTACGAGCAGTACTTC	CASSFTGLTGGLYEQYF
TRBV5-1	many	-	TRBJ1-1	TGCGCCAGCAGCCCGAGGGCCTCTGTCATTGACACTGAAGCTTTCTTT	CASSPRASVIDTEAFF
TRBV5-1	few	TRBD1	TRBJ2-7	TGCGCCAGCAGCTTGGACGCCGGGACAGTCTCCTACGAGCAGTACTTC	CASSLDAGTVSYEQYF
TRBV9	-	TRBD1	TRBJ2-1	TGTGCCAGCAGCATCGGAACAGGGGGGTTGTATGAGCAGTTCTTC	CASSIGTGGLYEQFF
TRBV7-8	-	-	TRBJ1-1	TGTGCCAGCAGCCCCGAAGGAAACACTGAAGCTTTCTTT	CASSPEGNTEAFF
TRBV7-3	few	-	TRBJ2-7	TGTGCCAGCAGCCAGTCGGGGACGAGCTACGAGCAGTACTTC	CASSQSGTSYEQYF